What follows describes a single T cell receptor (beta chain). Its antigen has not been determined. No base qualities exist here, and no much larger clone lies one base off it. The data were obtained in a study of CD8+ T cells in alopecia areata (dated by TCRdb to between 2018 and 2020). Regarding the research as a whole: The treated patients took part in an open-label pilot trial in which moderate-to-severe alopecia areata was treated with oral tofacitinib at 5 to 10 mg twice daily. immunoSEQ multiplex PCR using 35 Vbeta forward primers and 13 Jbeta reverse primers was used to amplify TCRbeta CDR3 regions. In both human patients and the C3H/HeJ mouse model, the study applied high-throughput TCRbeta sequencing to look at T cell clonal expansion in alopecia areata. Scalp clonality was compared across normal scalp (n=4), patchy alopecia areata scalp (n=8), and alopecia totalis/universalis scalp (n=8). Tofacitinib was administered for 6 to 18 months, and 6 months of follow-up off drug were then conducted to assess delayed response and recurrence. Biopsies were taken from tofacitinib-treated patients at baseline and at 4 and 24 weeks of treatment, and a later scalp biopsy was taken in several of the tofacitinib-treated patients. Scalp tissue and sorted CD4+ and CD8+ peripheral blood T cells from patchy and totalis/universalis alopecia areata patients and from healthy controls were covered by human TCRbeta sequencing. The RNA source kit depended on sample type: the PAXgene miRNA kit for fixed scalp, the miRNeasy kit for PBMCs, and the RNeasy kit for mouse skin. Points the paper makes about the study in general: Resident alphabeta T cells in normal human skin are also sequenced, complicating scalp TCR repertoire analysis, unlike mouse skin dominated by gammadelta T cells. Compared with mice, TCR sequences shared between patients were less clear, possibly partly because of HLA diversity across the patient population. Higher clonality and more expanded CD8+ clones were observed in lesional scalp than in normal scalp, particularly in alopecia totalis/universalis, a finding suggestive of antigenic drive.

Including the terminal cysteine and phenylalanine, the CDR3 comprises 14 residues. Only the CDR3 DNA stays, 42 bases, in frame from base 1. Looking up the germline V gene yields CDR1 SGHRS and CDR2 YFSETQ. Trimming takes 3 bases from V and 0 bases from J, and the germline ends sit 7 bases apart. Sample time point, as interpreted from the label and publication: baseline before oral tofacitinib. Lesional scalp punch biopsies and peripheral blood were collected from alopecia areata patients. PBMCs were isolated by density centrifugation and stained for CD3, CD4 and CD8, after which CD4+ and CD8+ T cells were sorted on a FACSAria. The library was built by means of the immunoSEQ multiplex PCR assay. RNA was extracted from all samples and reverse transcribed into cDNA as template for TCR sequencing. SuperScript III was used for first-strand cDNA synthesis, primed with a 2:1 mix of oligo-dT and random hexamers. A synthetic immune receptor repertoire was used to assess amplification bias, and residual bias was removed computationally. In the source study's methods: Raw reads were preprocessed for error removal, and CDR3 was defined according to IMGT conventions as running from the conserved cysteine to phenylalanine. Clonality was computed as 1 minus the Shannon entropy, with the entropy normalized by log2 of the number of productive unique TCRs. CD4 or CD8 identity of scalp clones was inferred by cross-referencing scalp TCRbeta sequences with sorted blood CD4 and CD8 repertoires. In its TCRdb copy, this immuneACCESS table keeps in-frame sequences only and misses some clones. Where compared with another copy, unresolved V genes explain less than half of these, and the others have no known cause. That table supplies the V and J calls and clone size; D and trimming were determined from the DNA. The sample data list 170,000 or so clones, and roughly 59% of these were observed just once. The leading ten clones occupy more than 1.5% of the sample.

The sequencing here drew on CD4+ T cells sorted from blood, taken at week 0. In this chain, TRBV5-1 is recombined with TRBJ2-4, and possibly TRBD1, on 6 matching bases. The receptor comes from a human donor with alopecia areata. This receptor has the CDR3 CASSSGQAKNIQYF. The nucleotides are TGCGCCAGCAGCTCGGGACAAGCCAAAAACATTCAGTACTTC.